These T cell receptor beta chains were read from a single sample in a study of blood T cell repertoires in COVID-19. The protocol was immunoSEQ multiplex PCR, while the TCRdb copy is restricted to in-frame clones and leaves out a portion. The table shows approximately 120,000 clones, with around 80% occurring only once. Sample: peripheral blood. All receptors derive from a woman aged 50 to 65 with acute or convalescent COVID-19. CDR3s include the opening cysteine and the closing phenylalanine or tryptophan. A D gene is named only where the DNA matches it firmly. The size field is filled for only some rows; it gives once, few, many or a size class.

v_gene	d_gene	abundance	j_gene	CDR3nt	CDR3aa
TRBV20-1	NA	NA	TRBJ2-1	TGCAGTGCTAGAGAGGCCGGGAAACAGTTCTTC	CSAREAGKQFF
TRBV7-7	NA	NA	TRBJ2-1	TGTGCTAGCAGCTCCCTCCAGAACAATGAGCAGTTCTTC	CASSSLQNNEQFF
TRBV6-5	TRBD1	NA	TRBJ1-2	TGTGCCAGCGGCGACAGGGACCATGGCTACACCTTC	CASGDRDHGYTF
TRBV6-5	NA	few	TRBJ1-1	TGTGCCAGCAGTTACCAAGCGGGGCGGAAGGCTGAAGCTTTCTTT	CASSYQAGRKAEAFF
TRBV19	TRBD1	NA	TRBJ1-2	TGTGCCAGTAGCCAAGGAGGACAGGGAAACTATGGCTACACCTTC	CASSQGGQGNYGYTF
TRBV7-9	TRBD1	NA	TRBJ1-1	TGTGCCAGCAGTCCGGGCCCGACAGGGGGCGATGAAGCTTTCTTT	CASSPGPTGGDEAFF
TRBV30	NA	NA	TRBJ1-2	TGTGCCTGGACCTACCGAAAAAATGGCTACACCTTC	CAWTYRKNGYTF
TRBV6-1	NA	NA	TRBJ1-3	TGTGCCAGCAGGGAAGGGGCCTCTGGAAACACCATATATTTT	CASREGASGNTIYF
TRBV20-1	TRBD1	once	TRBJ1-1	TGCAGTGCTAGTTGGCAGGGGGCGAGAGGCACTGAAGCTTTCTTT	CSASWQGARGTEAFF
TRBV3-1/TRBV3-2	NA	NA	TRBJ1-3	TGTGCCAGCAGCCAAGATCAAGCCCCCATATATTTT	CASSQDQAPIYF
TRBV18	TRBD1	NA	TRBJ2-6	TGTGCCAGCTCACCACTACTGGGACAGGGCTCTGGGGCCAACGTCCTGACTTTC	CASSPLLGQGSGANVLTF
TRBV14	TRBD1	once	TRBJ1-4	TGTGCCAGCAGCCAGCCACTTTCGACAGGGGACGGAAAACTGTTTTTT	CASSQPLSTGDGKLFF
TRBV12-3/TRBV12-4	NA	NA	TRBJ2-7	TGTGCCAGCAACTTGGACAGCTCCTACGAGCAGTACTTC	CASNLDSSYEQYF
TRBV29-1	NA	once	TRBJ1-5	TGCAGCGTTGGGGGGGAAGGCCAGCCCCAGCATTTT	CSVGGEGQPQHF
TRBV4-1	TRBD2	NA	TRBJ2-3	TGCGCCAGCAGCCAGCCGGGACTAGAACGCACAGATACGCAGTATTTT	CASSQPGLERTDTQYF
TRBV5-1	NA	NA	TRBJ1-5	TGCGCCAGCAGCTTGACAGGGTTAGGCAATCAGCCCCAGCATTTT	CASSLTGLGNQPQHF
TRBV7-3	NA	NA	TRBJ2-5	TGTGCCAGCGCTCTTGCAGGTGGAGAGACCCAGTACTTC	CASALAGGETQYF
TRBV27	TRBD2	NA	TRBJ2-7	TGTGCCAGCAGTTTAAGACTAGCGGGAGGATCCGAGCAGTACTTC	CASSLRLAGGSEQYF
TRBV6-4	TRBD2	NA	TRBJ2-3	TGTGCCAGCAGCCATACTAGCGGGGACACAGATACGCAGTATTTT	CASSHTSGDTDTQYF
TRBV5-6	TRBD2	NA	TRBJ2-1	TGTGCCAGCAGCTACGGACTAGCCAATGAGCAGTTCTTC	CASSYGLANEQFF
TRBV5-1	NA	NA	TRBJ2-6	TGCGCCAGCAGCTCCAGGCTAACTGGGGCCAACGTCCTGACTTTC	CASSSRLTGANVLTF
TRBV6-5	NA	NA	TRBJ2-1	TGTGCCAGCAGTTCAACAGGAGACAATGAGCAGTTCTTC	CASSSTGDNEQFF
TRBV7-6	NA	NA	TRBJ1-4	TGTGCCAGCAGCCCATCCGGTAGAAAACTGTTTTTT	CASSPSGRKLFF
TRBV5-1	NA	NA	TRBJ1-1	TGCGCCAGCAGGACCGTTACAGGGATGAACACTGAAGCTTTCTTT	CASRTVTGMNTEAFF
TRBV6-5	NA	NA	TRBJ1-2	TGTGCCAGCAGTTACTCTTTGGCGGCGAGCTATGGCTACACCTTC	CASSYSLAASYGYTF
TRBV9	TRBD1	NA	TRBJ1-2	TGTGCCAGCAGCGTTGGGACAGGGGGACCCTATGGCTACACCTTC	CASSVGTGGPYGYTF
TRBV3-1/TRBV3-2	TRBD1	NA	TRBJ2-5	TGTGCCAGCACATTGACAGGGGGCGTCGAGACCCAGTACTTC	CASTLTGGVETQYF
TRBV2	TRBD1	NA	TRBJ1-1	TGTGCCAGCAGTGAATCTGGGACAGCCGGGCGGTTT	CASSESGTAGRF
TRBV21-1	NA	NA	TRBJ1-3	TGTGCCAGCAGTCGAATCCGGGGAAACACCATATATTTT	CASSRIRGNTIYF
TRBV7-9	NA	NA	TRBJ1-1	TGTGCCAGCAGTTCTAGGACCGGGATGAACACTGAAGCTTTCTTT	CASSSRTGMNTEAFF
TRBV5-4	NA	NA	TRBJ2-1	TGTGCCAGCAGCCCCGAGCCTGGAGGCGATGAGCAGTTCTTC	CASSPEPGGDEQFF
TRBV5-1	TRBD1	NA	TRBJ1-2	TGCGCCAGCAGCCCAGGACAGGGGGCTAGTAATGGCTACACCTTC	CASSPGQGASNGYTF
TRBV12-5	NA	NA	TRBJ2-1	TGTGCTAGTGGTTCCCGAGGCTATGAGCAGTTCTTC	CASGSRGYEQFF
TRBV19	NA	NA	TRBJ1-5	TGTGCCAGTAGTCTGTACAATCAGCCCCAGCATTTT	CASSLYNQPQHF
TRBV25-1	NA	NA	TRBJ1-5	TGTGCCAGCAGTGCGGGACTAGGCAATCAGCCCCAGCATTTT	CASSAGLGNQPQHF
TRBV6-5	NA	NA	TRBJ1-1	TGTGCCAGCAGTCCCGGAGACAGGAAAAGCAAAGCTTTCTTT	CASSPGDRKSKAFF
TRBV5-5	NA	NA	TRBJ2-1	TGTGCCAGCAGCTTAGGACTAACCTACAATGAGCAGTTCTTC	CASSLGLTYNEQFF
TRBV6-6	NA	NA	TRBJ1-5	TGTGCCAGCAGTCGATCAACTGTGGGCAATCAGCCCCAGCATTTT	CASSRSTVGNQPQHF
TRBV7-9	TRBD1	NA	TRBJ1-3	TGTGCCAGCAGCTCGTCTAAACAGGGGTTAGCGGGAAACACCATATATTTT	CASSSSKQGLAGNTIYF
TRBV18	NA	NA	TRBJ2-1	TGTGCCAGCTCAACAGCTAATGAGCAGTTCTTC	CASSTANEQFF
TRBV6-5	TRBD2	NA	TRBJ2-1	TGTGCCAGCAGGCCGGGGGGGATAAGGAATGAGCAGTTCTTC	CASRPGGIRNEQFF
TRBV7-6	TRBD2	few	TRBJ2-7	TGTGCCAGCAGCTTATCTAGCGGGAGTTACGAGCAGTACTTC	CASSLSSGSYEQYF
TRBV5-1	NA	NA	TRBJ2-7	TGCGCCAGCAGCTTGGCCCTTACAGACTACGAGCAGTACTTC	CASSLALTDYEQYF
TRBV5-1	NA	few	TRBJ1-3	TGCGCCAGCAGCTTGGGGGACATCTCTGGAAACACCATATATTTT	CASSLGDISGNTIYF
TRBV5-1	NA	NA	TRBJ2-5	TGCGCCAGCAGCTTCGGGGTAACCGGACAAGAGACCCAGTACTTC	CASSFGVTGQETQYF
TRBV29-1	TRBD2	few	TRBJ2-1	TGCAGCGTTGAAGATGCGGCGGGAGTGAGGGATGAGCAGTTCTTC	CSVEDAAGVRDEQFF
TRBV7-3	NA	NA	TRBJ2-3	TGTGCCAGCAGCTTAAGCGGGATTGCAGATACGCAGTATTTT	CASSLSGIADTQYF
TRBV10-3	NA	once	TRBJ1-1	TGTGCCATCAGCCGACAGGAAAACACTGAAGCTTTCTTT	CAISRQENTEAFF
TRBV5-1	NA	few	TRBJ2-3	TGCGCCAGCAGCCAGGACATACAAAGCACAGATACGCAGTATTTT	CASSQDIQSTDTQYF
TRBV28	TRBD1	NA	TRBJ1-1	TGTGCCAGCAGTCAACCCGGGACAGGGTTTGACACTGAAGCTTTCTTT	CASSQPGTGFDTEAFF
TRBV15	NA	NA	TRBJ1-5	TGTGCCACCAGCAGAAGACAGATTAGCAATCAGCCCCAGCATTTT	CATSRRQISNQPQHF
TRBV5-4	NA	NA	TRBJ2-1	TGTGCCAGCAGCTCCCCCCAGGGGGGCTACAATGAGCAGTTCTTC	CASSSPQGGYNEQFF
TRBV18	TRBD1	NA	TRBJ2-6	TGTGCCAGCTCACCGACAGGGGGCGAGGTTGGGGCCAACGTCCTGACTTTC	CASSPTGGEVGANVLTF
TRBV7-9	NA	NA	TRBJ2-7	TGTGCCAGCAGCCTGCAGGGCCACGAGCAGTACTTC	CASSLQGHEQYF
TRBV28	TRBD1	NA	TRBJ1-5	TGTGCCAGCAGACAGGGGGGGTCCAATCAGCCCCAGCATTTT	CASRQGGSNQPQHF